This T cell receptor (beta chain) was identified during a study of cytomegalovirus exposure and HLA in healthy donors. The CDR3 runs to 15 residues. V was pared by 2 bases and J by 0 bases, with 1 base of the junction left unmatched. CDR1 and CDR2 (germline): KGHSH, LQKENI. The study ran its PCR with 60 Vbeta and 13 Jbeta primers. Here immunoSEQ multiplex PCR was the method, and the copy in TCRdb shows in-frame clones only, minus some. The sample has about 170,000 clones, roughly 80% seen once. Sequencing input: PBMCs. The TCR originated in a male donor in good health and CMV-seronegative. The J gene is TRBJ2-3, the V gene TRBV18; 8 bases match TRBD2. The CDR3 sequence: CASSPSGGSTDTQYF. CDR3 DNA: TGTGCCAGCTCACCAAGCGGGGGCAGCACAGATACGCAGTATTTT. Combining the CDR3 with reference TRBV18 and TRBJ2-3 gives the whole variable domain NAGVMQNPRHLVRRRGQEARLRCSPMKGHSHVYWYRQLPEEGLKFMVYLQKENIIDESGMPKERFSAEFPKEGPSILRIQQVVRGDSAAYFCASSPSGGSTDTQYFGPGTRLTVL.